The present entry profiles one TCR beta chain with its context. The data derive from a study of blood T cell repertoires in COVID-19. In the study overall: In each case, the material was cDNA or gDNA derived from T cells, B-cell-depleted T cells, or PBMCs.

Study processing details: Reference gene primer amplification yielded estimated nucleated cell counts. Using immunoSEQ multiplex PCR, the repertoire was profiled, and TCRdb retains in-frame clones only, with some absent. That table furnishes V, J and clone size, whereas the DNA furnished D and trimming. This sample has more than 95,000 clones, with around four fifths found just once. Germline V gene sequence: CDR1 LGHDT, CDR2 YNNKEL (reference sequence). The CDR3 totals 15 residues. J gave up 5 bases and V 3 bases, and 6 bases lay outside the gene matches. Sequenced input: peripheral blood. This TCR was recovered from a human donor in a cohort sampled during active COVID-19. The chain recombines TRBV3-1 (or the pseudogene TRBV3-2) with TRBJ2-5, with 10 nucleotides matching TRBD2. In DNA form, the CDR3 reads TGTGCCAGCAGCCAGTCACTAGCGGGGACGGAGACCCAGTACTTC. Amino acids: CASSQSLAGTETQYF.